This record looks at one T cell receptor beta chain sequence and its context. Its antigen is unknown. This sample stems from a study of T cell repertoires in cytomegalovirus infection. Study-wide findings and caveats: Across the ex vivo response, the dominant clonotypes were HLA-C-restricted CMV-specific TCR beta clonotypes.

TCRdb reprocessed the reads with MiXCR, giving one entry per CDR3 protein. In the table there are 450,000 to 600,000 distinct CDR3 sequences, 11% of which are singletons. V lost 3 bases, J lost 6 bases, and 5 bases stayed unmatched. Germline V gene data show CDR1 as SGDLS and CDR2 as YYNGEE. This CDR3 is 13 amino acids long. The TCR was taken from a human donor in good health (CMV status not recorded). Some clones in this sample may be carry-over from other donors' samples. This rearrangement joins TRBV9 to TRBJ2-7, with 8 nucleotides matching TRBD1. Sequenced: PBMCs. The CDR3 coding sequence is TGTGCCAGCAGCGCACCCACAGGGGGCGAGCAGTACTTC. It yields the protein CASSAPTGGEQYF.